This T cell receptor (beta chain) was sequenced during a study of CD8+ T cells in alopecia areata. Findings and caveats of the study: Many of the expanded lesional clones endured in scalp and blood while on tofacitinib. Clonality in lesional scalp, especially alopecia totalis/universalis, exceeded that of normal scalp.

The treatment was: oral pan-JAK inhibitor, 5-10 mg twice daily. Lesional scalp tissue (obtained by punch biopsy) and peripheral blood were collected from alopecia areata patients. Sequencing templates came from extracted RNA that was reverse transcribed into cDNA. TCRdb's table, derived via immunoSEQ multiplex PCR, lists solely in-frame clones and lacks some. The top ten hold 0.48% of the sample, which has about 200,000 clones, roughly two fifths seen once. The CDR3 runs to 14 residues. From germline, CDR1 is SGHRS and CDR2 YFSETQ. V lost 4 bases to trimming and J lost 4 bases, with 14 bases between them. As concerns this clone: What it binds is not known.

The source was CD4+ T cells sorted from blood, collected at week 34, from a patient treated with tofacitinib. This TCR derives from a human donor with alopecia areata. V gene TRBV5-1 combines with J gene TRBJ2-5; TRBD2 is a possible D gene (6 bases). The CDR3 here is CASSPGGIGETQYF. The CDR3 DNA reads as TGCGCCAGCAGCCCTGGAGGGATTGGAGAGACCCAGTACTTC.